This TCR beta chain appears in the sequencing data of a study of T-cell reconstitution after alpha-beta-depleted transplantation in children. The CDR3 consists of 13 residues. J gave up 7 bases and V 2 bases, and 2 bases lay outside the gene matches. The V gene's germline CDR1 is SNHLY and CDR2 FYNNEI. Study-wide findings and caveats: Reports say that about two months after transplant, the alpha-beta T cells came out of several hundred graft clones that had expanded.

As to this clonotype: Its antigen remains unidentified.

Unique molecular identifiers were used in preparing the TCRbeta library. TCRdb processed the PCR reads anew with MiXCR; each CDR3 protein has one entry. This sample carries 200,000 to 250,000 distinct CDR3 sequences, roughly 25% of them seen once, and the ten largest clones take about 2.5%. This specimen was PBMCs, taken before TCRalphabeta/CD19-depleted stem cell transplant. The sequence derives from a girl aged 2-15 years with Fanconi anemia, due to receive a stem cell transplant. The chain uses TRBV2 and TRBJ2-1, with 7 positions matching TRBD1. As DNA, the CDR3 is TGTGCCAGCAGTGAAAGGGGGCGAAATGAGCAGTTCTTC. This gives the protein CASSERGRNEQFF.